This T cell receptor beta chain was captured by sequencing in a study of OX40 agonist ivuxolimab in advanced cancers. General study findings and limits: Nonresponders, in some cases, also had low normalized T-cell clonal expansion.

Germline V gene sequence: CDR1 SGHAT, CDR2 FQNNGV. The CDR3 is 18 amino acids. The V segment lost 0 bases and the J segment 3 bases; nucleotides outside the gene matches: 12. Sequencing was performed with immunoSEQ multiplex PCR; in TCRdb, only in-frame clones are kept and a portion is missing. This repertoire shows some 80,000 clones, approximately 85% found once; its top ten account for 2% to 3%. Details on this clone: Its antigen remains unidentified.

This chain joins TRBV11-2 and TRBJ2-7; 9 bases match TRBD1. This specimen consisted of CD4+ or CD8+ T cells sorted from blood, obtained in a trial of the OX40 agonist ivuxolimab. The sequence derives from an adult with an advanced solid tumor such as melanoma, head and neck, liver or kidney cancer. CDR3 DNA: TGTGCCAGCAGCTTAGATCGAGTTTGGGACAGGGTCTTCTACGAGCAGTACTTC. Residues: CASSLDRVWDRVFYEQYF.